These 28 T cell receptor beta chains were all obtained from the same sample, sequenced in a study of blood T cells in healthy people across ages (dated by TCRdb to between 2015 and 2016). The library relied on 5' RACE. A second roughly 6 to 12 cycle PCR used a sample-barcoded 5' primer and a J-beta primer mix. TCRdb redid the processing of the public reads, applying fastp at Q25 and MiXCR, and retained in-frame beta chains. Duplicate CDR3 protein sequences are folded into a single record with the most common DNA and genes. The sample has fewer than 2,000,000 distinct CDR3 sequences on record, around 40% of them singletons. The ten largest account for about 21% of the sample. Sequenced input: blood. These receptors came from a human donor in good health.

This clonotype was detected only a few times. The chain employs TRBV27 and TRBJ2-1, with 7 bases fitting TRBD2. The V and J ends lost 5 bases and 9 bases, in that order; junction bases with no gene match: 10. Germline CDR1 reads MNHEY; CDR2 reads SMNVEV (reference sequence). There are 14 residues in the CDR3. The CDR3 sequence is CASSPLRREGEQFF. The CDR3 DNA sequence: TGTGCCAGCAGTCCCTTGCGCAGGGAGGGTGAGCAGTTCTTC.

This clonotype was seen repeatedly, ten times or more. The chain carries TRBV29-1 and TRBJ2-3; D is perhaps TRBD1 or TRBD2 (5 bases each). The germline gives CDR1 SQVTM, CDR2 ANQGSEA. The CDR3 loop spans 14 amino acids. V lost 4 bases and J 2 bases, leaving 13 bases between the germline ends. CDR3 protein: CSVGGLGFTDTQYF. CDR3 nucleotide sequence: TGCAGCGTTGGGGGGTTGGGGTTCACAGATACGCAGTATTTT.

The chain uses TRBV7-2 and TRBJ1-4; 8 bases match TRBD1. The CDR3 runs 15 residues. Germline loops: CDR1 SGHTA, CDR2 FQGNSA. With V trimmed by 6 bases and J by 3 bases, 6 bases remained unmatched. Here the CDR3 DNA reads TGTGCCAGCAGTTTTCAGGGGGCTTCTAATGAAAAACTGTTTTTT. It encodes CASSFQGASNEKLFF.

The J gene is TRBJ1-1, the V gene TRBV6-1, with D possibly matching TRBD1 (5 bases). V gave up 2 bases and J gave up 6 bases, with 10 bases separating them. The CDR3 contains 13 residues. Germline-derived CDR1 and CDR2 are MNHNS and SASEGT. CDR3: CASSELQGSEAFF. For the CDR3, the DNA is TGTGCCAGCAGTGAACTGCAGGGTTCTGAAGCTTTCTTT.

This sequence joins TRBV12-3 or TRBV12-4 and TRBJ1-6, with a weak D call TRBD1 (6 bases). The length of the CDR3 is 14 residues. V was shortened by 3 bases and J by 11 bases, with 14 bases between the two germline ends. This chain's CDR3 is CASSLRTASAPLHF. In DNA form, the CDR3 reads TGTGCCAGCAGTTTGCGGACAGCCTCCGCACCCCTCCACTTT.

There are a few counts of this clonotype. The chain recombines TRBV15 with TRBJ2-7; D is ambiguous. Germline CDR1 LNHNV, CDR2 YYDKDF (reference sequence). CDR3 length: 12 residues. V was clipped by 0 bases and J by 5 bases, with 5 bases between them. The CDR3 protein is CATSREGDEQYF. CDR3 coding DNA: TGTGCCACCAGCAGAGAGGGTGACGAGCAGTACTTC.

The rearrangement uses TRBV7-9 and TRBJ2-1, with D possibly TRBD1 on 6 matching bases. The CDR3 has 17 amino acids. V lost 4 bases to trimming and J lost 6 bases, with 22 bases between them. CDR1 SEHNR and CDR2 FQNEAQ come from the germline V gene (reference sequence). In DNA, the CDR3 is TGTGCCAGCAGCTCCGAACGCGGACAGCCGACGTTCAATGAGCAGTTCTTC. Translated, it gives CASSSERGQPTFNEQFF.

V and J are TRBV20-1 and TRBJ1-4, with TRBD1 identical over 7 bases. Trimming took 2 bases from V and 8 from J; bases not matched to a gene: 11. CDR1 and CDR2 (germline): DFQATT, SNEGSKA (reference sequence). The CDR3 loop spans 15 amino acids. The DNA for the CDR3 is TGCAGTGCTAGAAACCTCCCCCAGACAGGGGAAAAACTGTTTTTT. This translates into CSARNLPQTGEKLFF.

This clonotype was counted only a few times. The chain links TRBV19 to TRBJ2-1; D not certain. The CDR3 has 12 residues. Germline CDR1 LNHDA, CDR2 SQIVND (reference sequence). V lost 7 bases, J lost 5 bases, and 9 bases lay in between. For the CDR3, the DNA is TGTGCCAGTAATTCGTACCACAATGAGCAGTTCTTC. Encoded protein: CASNSYHNEQFF.

This clonotype has just a few counts. This rearrangement joins TRBV4-2 to TRBJ2-3, with 10 positions matching TRBD2. From germline, CDR1 is LGHNA and CDR2 YNFKEQ. After removal of 0 bases from V and 0 bases from J, the junction contained 12 bases not matched to a gene. The CDR3 is 20 residues long. DNA of the CDR3: TGTGCCAGCAGCCAAGATCTGGCCAGCGGGGGGGATCCTAGCACAGATACGCAGTATTTT. Its protein product is CASSQDLASGGDPSTDTQYF.

This clonotype was seen a few times. The rearrangement uses TRBV12-3 or TRBV12-4 and TRBJ2-4; 9 nucleotides align to TRBD1. J gave up 4 bases and V 6 bases, and 7 bases lay outside the gene matches. CDR3 length: 15 amino acids. The CDR3 bases are TGTGCCAGCAGCGGTACCGGGACAGGGAAAAACATTCAGTACTTC. Its protein is CASSGTGTGKNIQYF.

A few counts support this clonotype. The V call is TRBV10-3, the J call TRBJ1-2; 8 bases fit TRBD1. The CDR3 consists of 13 residues. Germline V gene lookup returns CDR1 ENHRY and CDR2 SYGVKD. V lost 6 bases to trimming and J lost 4 bases; unmatched junction nucleotides: 4. The CDR3 DNA is TGTGCCATCAGCCCAGGGGGCGGCTATGGCTACACCTTC. This sequence encodes CAISPGGGYGYTF.

The CDR3 spells CASGLSGSEQYF. The CDR3 nucleotides are TGTGCTAGTGGTCTCTCGGGTTCCGAGCAGTACTTC. The J gene is TRBJ2-7, the V gene TRBV12-5, with D unclear. This CDR3 has 12 residues. Germline lookup yields CDR1 LGHNT and CDR2 FRNRAP. V lost 5 bases and J 6 bases, leaving 11 bases between the germline ends.

This clonotype was counted only a few times. The V and J genes are TRBV10-3 and TRBJ2-3; D possibly matches TRBD1 or TRBD2 (5 bases each). The CDR3 covers 15 residues. V was clipped by 2 bases and J by 6 bases, with 15 bases between them. Germline V gene data show CDR1 as ENHRY and CDR2 as SYGVKD. This CDR3 reads CAISETPGTWDTQYF. The CDR3 region has the DNA TGTGCCATCAGTGAGACCCCCGGGACCTGGGATACGCAGTATTTT.

The V gene is TRBV7-2, the J gene TRBJ2-7, with D possibly being TRBD1 (5 bases). Germline CDR1 SGHTA, CDR2 FQGNSA. This CDR3 has 13 residues. V dropped 5 bases and J dropped 2 bases, with 10 bases sitting between them. The DNA for the CDR3 is TGTGCCAGCAGCATTGGGGCACCCTACGAGCAGTACTTC. This codes for CASSIGAPYEQYF.

V gene TRBV7-2 combines with J gene TRBJ2-4, with 7 bases fitting TRBD1. The assigned J gene may be wrong: the sequence end matches TRBJ2-7 better. The germline CDR1 and CDR2 sequences are SGHTA and FQGNSA. This CDR3 has 14 residues. CDR3 in DNA: TGTGCCAGCAGCGGCAGGGCAGGGGGATACGAGCAGTACTTC. Its translation is CASSGRAGGYEQYF.

This clonotype showed up just a few times. Compared with germline, one end of the junction differs, possibly owing to a read error. This chain joins TRBV10-3 and TRBJ1-2; the D gene is possibly TRBD1 (5 bases). There are 14 residues in the CDR3. Per the germline V gene, CDR1 is ENHRY and CDR2 is SYGVKD. The CDR3 DNA reads as TGTGCCATCAGTGGCGGGCAGGGAGATGAGGGCTGCACCTTC. Translation: CAISGGQGDEGCTF.

The chain uses TRBV7-6 and TRBJ2-3, with 9 bases identical to TRBD2. The V segment lost 3 bases and the J segment 0 bases; nucleotides outside the gene matches: 7. Germline values: CDR1 SGHVS, CDR2 FNYEAQ. The CDR3 is made up of 17 amino acids. The CDR3 region has the DNA TGTGCCAGCAGCTTTTTAGCGGGGGCTACTAGCACAGATACGCAGTATTTT. It yields the protein CASSFLAGATSTDTQYF.

V gene TRBV28 combines with J gene TRBJ1-2, with 8 bases aligning to TRBD1. CDR3 length: 12 residues. From germline, CDR1 is MDHEN and CDR2 SYDVKM. V was pared by 11 bases and J by 5 bases, with 7 bases of the junction left unmatched. The CDR3 DNA follows: TGTGCCGGGGGACAGGCGGATTATGGCTACACCTTC. It yields the protein CAGGQADYGYTF.

Only a few counts were recorded for this clonotype. V usage is TRBV6-5 and J usage is TRBJ2-1; possible D gene TRBD1, 5 bases. This CDR3 spans 14 amino acids. Deletions cut 7 bases from V and 5 bases from J, with 15 bases between. Germline V lookup: CDR1 MNHEY, CDR2 SVGAGI. The CDR3 sequence: CASNKWGVDNEQFF. The CDR3 coding sequence is TGTGCCAGCAACAAGTGGGGCGTCGACAATGAGCAGTTCTTC.

This clonotype has a handful of counts. The V gene is TRBV5-5, the J gene TRBJ2-7; TRBD1 agrees at 8 bases. CDR1 SGHKS and CDR2 YYEKEE come from the germline V gene (reference sequence). J was trimmed by 3 bases and V by 3 bases; bases with no gene match: 8. The CDR3 length is 15 residues. CDR3 coding DNA: TGTGCCAGCAGCTGGGACAGGAACAGATACTACGAGCAGTACTTC. Translated, it gives CASSWDRNRYYEQYF.

The J gene is TRBJ1-1, the V gene TRBV6-6; 8 bases are a match to TRBD1. Germline V lookup: CDR1 MNHNY, CDR2 SVGAGI (reference sequence). The CDR3 loop spans 14 amino acids. V lost 7 bases, J lost 6 bases, and 10 bases stayed unmatched. The CDR3 here is CASTRTGSPAEAFF. CDR3 nucleotide sequence: TGTGCCAGCACCCGGACAGGGTCCCCGGCTGAAGCTTTCTTT.

This chain uses TRBV6-5 with TRBJ2-7; 9 bases are a match to TRBD1. This CDR3 comprises 15 residues. CDR1 MNHEY and CDR2 SVGAGI come from the germline V gene. J was trimmed by 1 base and V by 7 bases; bases with no gene match: 8. CDR3 sequence reads: CASTHTGTGSYEQYF. The CDR3 DNA reads TGTGCCAGCACTCACACCGGGACAGGGTCCTACGAGCAGTACTTC.

This clonotype was counted ten times or more. This sequence joins TRBV7-2 and TRBJ2-7; tentatively, D is TRBD1 (6 bases). The V gene's germline CDR1 is SGHTA and CDR2 FQGNSA. The ends were cut back, 5 bases at V and 0 bases at J, with 14 bases in the middle. There are 15 residues in the CDR3. The CDR3 bases are TGTGCCAGCAGCCCCCCAGGGGTCAGCTCCTACGAGCAGTACTTC. Encoded protein: CASSPPGVSSYEQYF.

The chain is built from TRBV29-1 and TRBJ1-2; D perhaps matches TRBD1 (6 bases). The V and J ends lost 6 bases and 8 bases respectively, with 16 bases between them. Per germline, CDR1 SQVTM and CDR2 ANQGSEA. CDR3 length: 12 amino acids. The CDR3 is CSVTRDTWGYTF. CDR3 DNA: TGCAGCGTCACCCGGGACACCTGGGGCTACACCTTC.

The chain employs TRBV5-1 and TRBJ1-1; D not resolved. V lost 3 bases, J lost 6 bases, and 15 bases lay in between. The CDR3 covers 14 residues. CDR1 and CDR2 from the germline V gene are SGHRS and YFSETQ. CDR3 in DNA: TGCGCCAGCAGCTCCCTAACCGGGGTCCCTGAAGCTTTCTTT. It translates to CASSSLTGVPEAFF.

The CDR3 sequence: CASMLLGQYNEQFF. DNA for the CDR3: TGTGCCAGCATGCTATTGGGACAGTACAATGAGCAGTTCTTC. V is TRBV2 and J is TRBJ2-1, with 7 bases aligning to TRBD1. The CDR3 totals 14 residues. V shed 7 bases, J shed 4 bases, and the junction held 7 bases outside the gene matches. CDR1 and CDR2 (germline): SNHLY, FYNNEI.

This sequence joins TRBV4-3 and TRBJ2-1; perhaps TRBD2 as D (5 bases). V was cut by 6 bases and J by 6 bases, with 18 bases left in between. Germline-derived CDR1 and CDR2 are LGHNA and YSLEER. There are 15 residues in the CDR3. CDR3 protein: CASSLGPLAVNEQFF. CDR3 coding DNA: TGCGCCAGCAGTCTGGGTCCCCTAGCAGTCAATGAGCAGTTCTTC.